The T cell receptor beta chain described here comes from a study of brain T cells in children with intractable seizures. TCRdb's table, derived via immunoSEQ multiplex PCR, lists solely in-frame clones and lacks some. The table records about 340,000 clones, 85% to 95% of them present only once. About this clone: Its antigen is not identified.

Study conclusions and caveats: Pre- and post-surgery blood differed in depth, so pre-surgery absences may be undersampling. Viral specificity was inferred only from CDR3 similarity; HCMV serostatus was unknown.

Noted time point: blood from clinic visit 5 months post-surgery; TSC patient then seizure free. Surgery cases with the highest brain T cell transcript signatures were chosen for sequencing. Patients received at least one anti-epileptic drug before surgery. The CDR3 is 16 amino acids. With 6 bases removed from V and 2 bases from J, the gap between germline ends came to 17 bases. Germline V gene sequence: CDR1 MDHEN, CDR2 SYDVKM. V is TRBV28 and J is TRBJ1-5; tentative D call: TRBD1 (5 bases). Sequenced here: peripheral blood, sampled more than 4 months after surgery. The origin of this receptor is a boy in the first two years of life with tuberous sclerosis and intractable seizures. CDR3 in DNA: TGTGCCAGCAGCCCTTTGGGCCTAGGGGGCAATCAGCCCCAGCATTTT. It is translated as CASSPLGLGGNQPQHF. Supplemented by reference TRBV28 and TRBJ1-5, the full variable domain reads DVKVTQSSRYLVKRTGEKVFLECVQDMDHENMFWYRQDPGLGLRLIYFSYDVKMKEKGDIPEGYSVSREKKERFSLILESASTNQTSMYLCASSPLGLGGNQPQHFGDGTRLSIL.